Each of the 8 T cell receptor beta chains below was sequenced from the same sample in a study of T cell changes during pregnancy in multiple sclerosis. Sequencing used immunoSEQ multiplex PCR; TCRdb keeps in-frame clones, though not all of them. This repertoire shows tens of thousands of clones, 80% to 95% found once; its top ten account for 3.7%. The sequencing used peripheral blood, collected after pregnancy. The receptor set was obtained from a female donor in good health, enrolled as a control in a pregnancy study.

The chain joins TRBV16 to TRBJ1-1; D not resolved. Germline assignment: CDR1 KGHSY and CDR2 FQNENV. The CDR3 is 16 residues long. V lost 2 bases to trimming and J lost 2 bases, with 15 bases between them. CDR3 DNA sequence: TGTGCCAGCAGCCAAGGCGGCGGGTCTTTCAACACTGAAGCTTTCTTT. Amino acids: CASSQGGGSFNTEAFF.

J is TRBJ2-6 and V is TRBV28, with unresolved D. Trimming took off 7 bases at V and 0 bases at J, with 7 bases between the two ends. From germline, CDR1 is MDHEN and CDR2 SYDVKM. CDR3 length: 14 residues. As DNA, the CDR3 is TGTGCCAGCACCCCGGGCTCTGGGGCCAACGTCCTGACTTTC. Protein sequence: CASTPGSGANVLTF.

In its sample, this clone was seen once. The chain links TRBV2 to TRBJ1-2; D unclear. Trimming pared 6 bases from V and 6 bases from J, leaving 5 bases between. CDR1 is SNHLY, CDR2 FYNNEI, per germline. This CDR3 is built from 10 residues. CDR3 region: CASRLDGYTF. Written as DNA, the CDR3 is TGTGCCAGCAGACTGGATGGCTACACCTTC. The full variable domain, its missing parts supplied by reference TRBV2 and TRBJ1-2, is EPEVTQTPSHQVTQMGQEVILRCVPISNHLYFYWYRQILGQKVEFLVSFYNNEISEKSEIFDDQFSVERPDGSNFTLKIRSTKLEDSAMYFCASRLDGYTFGSGTRLTVV.

This rearrangement joins TRBV10-3 to TRBJ1-5; D is unresolved. The CDR3 contains 15 residues. V lost 4 bases to trimming and J lost 2 bases, with 12 bases between them. The germline V gene encodes CDR1 ENHRY and CDR2 SYGVKD. CDR3 bases: TGTGCCATCAGTGGGGGAGACGCACGCAATCAGCCCCAGCATTTT. Its translation: CAISGGDARNQPQHF.

The chain has TRBV13 and TRBJ1-2; tentative D call: TRBD1 (5 bases). This CDR3 region has 15 residues. Trimming removed 7 bases from V and 1 base from J, with 16 bases in between. Germline CDR1 and CDR2: PRHDT and FYEKMQ (reference sequence). CDR3 sequence reads: CASKDGGGINYGYTF. The CDR3 region has the DNA TGTGCCAGCAAGGATGGGGGAGGAATTAACTATGGCTACACCTTC.

The V call is TRBV4-2, the J call TRBJ2-5, with 10 bases identical to TRBD2. CDR1 is LGHNA, CDR2 YNFKEQ, per germline. Losses at the gene ends were 1 base for V and 1 base for J; bases not matched to a gene: 3. The CDR3 is made up of 16 amino acids. The CDR3 bases are TGTGCCAGCAGCCAAGTCAGCGGGGGGGCCCAAGAGACCCAGTACTTC. Amino acids: CASSQVSGGAQETQYF.

The J gene is TRBJ2-1, the V gene TRBV28; 10 bases agree with TRBD1. Germline V CDR1 and CDR2: MDHEN, SYDVKM. Trimming removed 6 bases from V and 7 bases from J; junction bases left unmatched: 9. The CDR3 spans 15 residues. CDR3 sequence: CASSPGQGIRNEQFF. In DNA form, the CDR3 reads TGTGCCAGCAGCCCGGGACAGGGGATTAGGAATGAGCAGTTCTTC.

The chain couples TRBV7-9 to TRBJ2-4; possible D gene TRBD2, 6 bases. Trimming took off 5 bases at V and 9 bases at J, with 11 bases between the two ends. This CDR3 has 12 residues. Germline V gene sequence: CDR1 SEHNR, CDR2 FQNEAQ (reference sequence). CDR3 sequence: CASSMTRSIQYF. The DNA of the CDR3 is TGTGCCAGCAGCATGACTAGAAGCATTCAGTACTTC. Together with reference TRBV7-9 and TRBJ2-4, the CDR3 gives the full variable domain: DTGVSQNPRHKITKRGQNVTFRCDPISEHNRLYWYRQTLGQGPEFLTYFQNEAQLEKSRLLSDRFSAERPKGSFSTLEIQRTEQGDSAMYLCASSMTRSIQYFGAGTRLSVL.